This is a list of T cell receptor beta chains from one sample in a study of T cell repertoires in cytomegalovirus infection. TCRdb reprocessed the reads via MiXCR and lists one record per CDR3 protein. The sample comprises 350,000 to 500,000 distinct CDR3 sequences, approximately 30% of which are singletons, and roughly 15% rests with the top ten. Sequenced: PBMCs. These receptors were obtained from a human donor in good health (CMV status not recorded). Some clones in this sample may be carry-over from other donors' samples. The CDR3 runs from the conserved cysteine through the conserved F or W. Fields, in order: D gene, V gene, clone size, J gene, CDR3 DNA, CDR3 protein. A D gene is named only where the DNA matches it firmly. Not all rows give a size; the values are once, few, many and, for expanded clones, a class.

NA	TRBV19	few	TRBJ1-1	TGTGCCAGTAGCTCTGGCTACATGAACACTGAAGCTTTCTTT	CASSSGYMNTEAFF
NA	TRBV12-3/TRBV12-4	few	TRBJ2-3	TGTGCCAGCAGCCACAGGGTCACACCCTCAGATACGCAGTATTTT	CASSHRVTPSDTQYF
NA	TRBV7-9	NA	TRBJ1-4	TGTGCCAGCAGCTCCCCTCGGTCGACGGCCGAAAAACTGTTTTTT	CASSSPRSTAEKLFF
NA	TRBV19	NA	TRBJ2-1	TGTGCCAGTAGTCTGGAGGAAGATTACAATGAGCAGTTCTTC	CASSLEEDYNEQFF
NA	TRBV7-9	NA	TRBJ2-3	TGTGCCAGCAGGCCCAGGACAGCCTCCCAGGTTGATACGCAGTATTTT	CASRPRTASQVDTQYF
NA	TRBV11-2	NA	TRBJ2-6	TGTGCCAGCAGCGCCCTGCAGGAGTTCCTACGTTCTGGGGCCAACGTCCTGACTTTC	CASSALQEFLRSGANVLTF
NA	TRBV7-8	many	TRBJ2-5	TGTGCCAGCAGCCACGTCGGGGGTGGGGAGACCCAGTACTTC	CASSHVGGGETQYF
NA	TRBV12-3/TRBV12-4	few	TRBJ1-5	TGTGCCAGCACCTTAGGCACAGGTAGCCAGCCCCAGCATTTT	CASTLGTGSQPQHF
NA	TRBV12-3/TRBV12-4	NA	TRBJ2-2	TGTGCCAGCTGTTTAAACACCGGGGAGCTGTTTTTT	CASCLNTGELFF
NA	TRBV19	NA	TRBJ2-3	TGTGCCAGTAGTATGGGGGTCACAGATACGCAGTATTTT	CASSMGVTDTQYF
NA	TRBV11-1	NA	TRBJ2-7	TGTGCCAGCAACCGTCATGGAGCCTCCTACGAGCAGTACTTC	CASNRHGASYEQYF
NA	TRBV7-2	many	TRBJ2-2	TGTGCCAGCAGCCCTACCGGGATCTACACCGGGGAGCTGTTTTTT	CASSPTGIYTGELFF
TRBD1	TRBV28	NA	TRBJ2-1	TGTGCCAGCAGTTTAAGACAGGGAAATGAGCAGTTCTTC	CASSLRQGNEQFF
TRBD2	TRBV6-2/TRBV6-3	many	TRBJ2-7	TGTGCCAGCAGTTCTCGGGGACTAGCGGGGGGACTCTACGAGCAGTACTTC	CASSSRGLAGGLYEQYF
NA	TRBV24-1	NA	TRBJ2-1	TGTGCCACCAGTGAACGAGGGAATGAGCAGTTCTTC	CATSERGNEQFF
NA	TRBV7-2	NA	TRBJ2-5	TGTGCCAGCAGCTCCCAGAGGGGCCAAGAGACCCAGTACTTC	CASSSQRGQETQYF
NA	TRBV2	NA	TRBJ1-1	TGTGCCAGCAGTGAAAAACGCGCCGGGCCGAACACTGAAGCTTTCTTT	CASSEKRAGPNTEAFF
NA	TRBV6-2/TRBV6-3	NA	TRBJ1-2	TGTGCCAGCAGTTCTTATACAGGCGAGGTCGATGGCTACACCTTC	CASSSYTGEVDGYTF
NA	TRBV15	NA	TRBJ1-4	TGTGCCACCAGCAGAGAGGACAGAAGTAATGAAAAACTGTTTTTT	CATSREDRSNEKLFF
NA	TRBV6-6	few	TRBJ2-7	TGTGCCAGCAGTTCCCCCGGGGTGGGGAGTGAGCAGTACTTC	CASSSPGVGSEQYF
NA	TRBV5-1	many	TRBJ1-1	TGCGCCAGCAGCTTCGAAGGAGATAACACTGAAGCTTTCTTT	CASSFEGDNTEAFF
NA	TRBV27	few	TRBJ1-6	TGTGCCAGCAGTCTTACCCTGTATAGGACCCTCCACTTT	CASSLTLYRTLHF
TRBD1	TRBV6-2/TRBV6-3	NA	TRBJ2-7	TGTGCCAGCAGTTACTCGGACAGGGGGCCGTACGAGCAGTACTTC	CASSYSDRGPYEQYF
NA	TRBV15	few	TRBJ2-1	TGTGCCACCAGCAGAGACCCAGGGGAGGGCTACAATGAGCAGTTCTTC	CATSRDPGEGYNEQFF
NA	TRBV27	few	TRBJ1-2	TGTGCCAGCAGTCCCAAACCCCTAAACTATGGCTACACCTTC	CASSPKPLNYGYTF
NA	TRBV2	few	TRBJ2-1	TGTGCCACCTCCGGGGATTACAATGAGCAGTTCTTC	CATSGDYNEQFF
TRBD1	TRBV20-1	NA	TRBJ2-7	TGCAGTGCTAGAGACCCCGGGACAGCCGGGTACGAGCAGTACTTC	CSARDPGTAGYEQYF
NA	TRBV5-6	NA	TRBJ2-5	TGTGCCAGCAGTCTTCCTCCCGAGGAGACCCAGTACTTC	CASSLPPEETQYF
NA	TRBV6-1	few	TRBJ1-6	TGTGCCAGCAGAAAACCACAGGGAGACAATTCACCCCTCCACTTT	CASRKPQGDNSPLHF
NA	TRBV4-2	NA	TRBJ1-1	TGTGCCAGCAGCGACAACCCCGGATCGAACACTGAAGCTTTCTTT	CASSDNPGSNTEAFF
NA	TRBV25-1	few	TRBJ2-3	TGTGCCAGCAGTGTAAACAGGTACACAGATACGCAGTATTTT	CASSVNRYTDTQYF
TRBD1	TRBV6-2/TRBV6-3	few	TRBJ1-5	TGTGCCAGCAGTTACCCGGACAGGGGGCTCGGGCAGCCCCAGCATTTT	CASSYPDRGLGQPQHF
TRBD1	TRBV7-2	many	TRBJ2-7	TGTGCCAGCAGCTTAGCCGGGACAGGGGCTGAGGAGCAGTACTTC	CASSLAGTGAEEQYF
NA	TRBV12-3/TRBV12-4	NA	TRBJ1-5	TGTGCCAGCAGATCCGGGACGTTGGGGTATAGCAATCAGCCCCAGCATTTT	CASRSGTLGYSNQPQHF
TRBD1	TRBV28	NA	TRBJ2-5	TGTGCCAGCAGTATGCCGGGACAGGGGGCGAAAGAGACCCAGTACTTC	CASSMPGQGAKETQYF
NA	TRBV19	NA	TRBJ1-1	TGTGCCAGTAGAACCGGGACACCCGAATCTTCGGCTTTCTTT	CASRTGTPESSAFF
TRBD1	TRBV6-6	NA	TRBJ2-7	TGTGCCAGCGGAAGGACAGGGGCGGGGGAGCAGTACTTC	CASGRTGAGEQYF
NA	TRBV6-1	NA	TRBJ1-2	TGTGCCAGCAGTTACAACGGCGGGCGGGGTGGGGATGGCTACACCTTC	CASSYNGGRGGDGYTF
TRBD2	TRBV2	NA	TRBJ2-2	TGTGCCAGCAGTGTCCCCGGACTAGCGAAGAACACCGGGGAGCTGTTTTTT	CASSVPGLAKNTGELFF
TRBD2	TRBV7-9	once	TRBJ2-3	TGTGCCAGCAGCTGGGACATAACGGCTAGCGGGGGCGTGGGCACAGATACGCAGTATTTT	CASSWDITASGGVGTDTQYF
NA	TRBV7-9	few	TRBJ1-3	TGTGCCAGCAGTTTACTGGTTGGGGGAAACACCATATATTTT	CASSLLVGGNTIYF
NA	TRBV6-1	NA	TRBJ1-5	TGTGCCAGCAGTGAAGGTCGGGGGGCGAAGAGCAATCAGCCCCAGCATTTT	CASSEGRGAKSNQPQHF
NA	TRBV7-9	NA	TRBJ1-1	TGTGCCAGCAGCTCGACGGATTACATGAACACTGAAGCTTTCTTT	CASSSTDYMNTEAFF
NA	TRBV6-1	few	TRBJ2-1	TGTGCCAGCAGTGAAGCGGTAAGGGCTACCTACAATGAGCAGTTCTTC	CASSEAVRATYNEQFF
NA	TRBV15	few	TRBJ2-2	TGTGCCACCAGCAGTTTACATCCCTCTAACTACACCGGGGAGCTGTTTTTT	CATSSLHPSNYTGELFF
TRBD1	TRBV4-1	NA	TRBJ2-1	TGCGCCAGCAGCCAGGCCGGGACAGGCAAATCGGAGCAGTTCTTC	CASSQAGTGKSEQFF
NA	TRBV6-6	few	TRBJ2-2	TGTGCCACCAGACTGATAGGGCGGGCCGGGGAGCTGTTTTTT	CATRLIGRAGELFF
NA	TRBV27	few	TRBJ2-1	TGTGCCAGCAGTTTATTATTGGTGGCAGGGGATTACAATGAGCAGTTCTTC	CASSLLLVAGDYNEQFF
NA	TRBV19	NA	TRBJ1-1	TGTGCCAGTAGTATGACCGTGATGAACACTGAAGCTTTCTTT	CASSMTVMNTEAFF
TRBD1	TRBV15	NA	TRBJ1-5	TGTGCCACCAGCCGAAGGTTTACAGGGGATCAGCCCCAGCATTTT	CATSRRFTGDQPQHF
NA	TRBV6-2/TRBV6-3	few	TRBJ2-1	TGTGCCAGCAGTTCTGACACGAGCTCCTACAATGAGCAGTTCTTC	CASSSDTSSYNEQFF
TRBD1	TRBV27	NA	TRBJ2-7	TGTGCCAGCAGTTGGGGGACAGGGAACTACGAGCAGTACTTC	CASSWGTGNYEQYF
NA	TRBV12-3/TRBV12-4	NA	TRBJ2-1	TGTGCCAGCAGTCTCCCGGGACACAGCAATGAGCAGTTCTTC	CASSLPGHSNEQFF
NA	TRBV7-2	many	TRBJ1-1	TGTGCCAGCAGCTCACGAGGGGCGTCGAACACTGAAGCTTTCTTT	CASSSRGASNTEAFF
NA	TRBV5-6	few	TRBJ1-5	TGTGCCAGCAGCTTGGCAGGGGTCACCCAGCCCCAGCATTTT	CASSLAGVTQPQHF
NA	TRBV7-2	many	TRBJ1-5	TGTGCCAGCAGCTTAGAGGGGCGGGACAATCAGCCCCAGCATTTT	CASSLEGRDNQPQHF
NA	TRBV7-2	many	TRBJ2-3	TGTGCCAGCAGCTTAGGGGGTTTCGGCACAGATACGCAGTATTTT	CASSLGGFGTDTQYF
NA	TRBV7-6	many	TRBJ2-3	TGTGCCAGCAGCCCCACCATAGCGGTGACAGATACGCAGTATTTT	CASSPTIAVTDTQYF
NA	TRBV20-1	few	TRBJ1-1	TGCAGTGCTAGTAACCGGGACGCTTACACTGAAGCTTTCTTT	CSASNRDAYTEAFF
TRBD1	TRBV10-2	few	TRBJ1-1	TGCGCCAGCAGTGAGAGGGGGCGCGGCACTGAAGCTTTCTTT	CASSERGRGTEAFF